This T cell receptor (beta chain) was captured in a study of response to subunit inactivated influenza vaccine. Whole-study findings and limits: After each seasonal influenza vaccination, few new T cells are recruited, the authors suggested.

To note about this clonotype: Its cognate antigen is unknown. The junction does not match germline at one end; this may be a read error.

Via MiXCR, TCRdb re-called the RT-PCR reads, giving one row per CDR3 protein. The repertoire holds more than 700,000 distinct CDR3 sequences, over 20% seen once, with 9.5% to 13% in the top ten. Germline values: CDR1 MNHEY, CDR2 SVGEGT. The CDR3 runs 13 residues. The specimen comprised PBMCs from blood, sampled 4 to 6 days after vaccination. The chain links TRBV6-2 or TRBV6-3 to TRBJ1-5; weak D call: TRBD1 (5 bases). The receptor was derived from a man between 50 and 59 years old who received an inactivated influenza vaccine. The CDR3 nucleotides read TGTGCCAGCAATTACGGGGGAAATCAGCCCCAGCATTTT. Its protein product is CASNYGGNQPQHF.